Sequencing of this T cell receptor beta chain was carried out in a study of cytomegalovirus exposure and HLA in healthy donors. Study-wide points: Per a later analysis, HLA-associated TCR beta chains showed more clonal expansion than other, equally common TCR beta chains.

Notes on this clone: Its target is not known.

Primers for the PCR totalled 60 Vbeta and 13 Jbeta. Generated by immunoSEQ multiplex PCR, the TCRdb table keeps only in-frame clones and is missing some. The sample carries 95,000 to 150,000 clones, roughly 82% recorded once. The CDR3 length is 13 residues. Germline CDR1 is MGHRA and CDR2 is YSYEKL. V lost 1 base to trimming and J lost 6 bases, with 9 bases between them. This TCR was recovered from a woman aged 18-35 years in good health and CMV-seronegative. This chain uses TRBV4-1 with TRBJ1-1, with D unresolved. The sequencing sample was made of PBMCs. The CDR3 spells CASSQGEGSEAFF. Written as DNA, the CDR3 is TGCGCCAGCAGCCAAGGAGAGGGATCTGAAGCTTTCTTT.